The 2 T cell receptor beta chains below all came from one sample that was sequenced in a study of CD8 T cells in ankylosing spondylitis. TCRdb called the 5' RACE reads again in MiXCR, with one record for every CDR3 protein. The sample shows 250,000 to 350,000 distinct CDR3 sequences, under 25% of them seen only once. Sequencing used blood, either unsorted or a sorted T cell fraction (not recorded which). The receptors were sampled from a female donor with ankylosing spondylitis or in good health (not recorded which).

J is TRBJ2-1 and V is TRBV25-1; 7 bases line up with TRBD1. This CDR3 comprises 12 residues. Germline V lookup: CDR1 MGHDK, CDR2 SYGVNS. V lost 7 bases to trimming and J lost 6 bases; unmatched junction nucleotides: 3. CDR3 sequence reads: CASTTGFNEQFF. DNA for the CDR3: TGTGCCAGCACGACAGGGTTCAATGAGCAGTTCTTC. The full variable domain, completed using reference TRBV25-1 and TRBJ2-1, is EADIYQTPRYLVIGTGKKITLECSQTMGHDKMYWYQQDPGMELHLIHYSYGVNSTEKGDLSSESTVSRIRTEHFPLTLESARPSHTSQYLCASTTGFNEQFFGPGTRLTVL.

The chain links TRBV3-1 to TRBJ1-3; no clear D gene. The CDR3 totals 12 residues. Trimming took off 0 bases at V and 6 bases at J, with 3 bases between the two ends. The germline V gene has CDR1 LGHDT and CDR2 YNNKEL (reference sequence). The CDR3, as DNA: TGTGCCAGCAGCCAAGATACAAACACCATATATTTT. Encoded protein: CASSQDTNTIYF.